The 24 T cell receptor beta chains below were found in one sample sequenced in a study of CD8 T cells in Susac syndrome. Random hexamers primed reverse transcription of about 0.5 to 1 ug RNA. TCRdb independently ran MiXCR on the immunoSEQ multiplex PCR reads; one entry per CDR3 protein. The sample contains 150,000 to 200,000 distinct CDR3 sequences, around 94% of which appear only once. Material for sequencing was CD4+ T cells from PBMCs. The source of these receptors is a human donor with Susac syndrome.

This chain joins TRBV27 and TRBJ1-6; D is possibly TRBD1 (6 bases). This CDR3 is built from 17 residues. Germline V gives CDR1 MNHEY, CDR2 SMNVEV (reference sequence). V was pared by 6 bases and J by 4 bases, with 19 bases between. The CDR3 DNA reads as TGTGCCAGCAGCCTGGGGGGGGCGACCCTATATAATTCACCCCTCCACTTT. The encoded protein is CASSLGGATLYNSPLHF.

The J gene is TRBJ2-5, the V gene TRBV19; the match to TRBD2 covers 11 bases. J was trimmed by 7 bases and V by 9 bases; bases with no gene match: 7. The germline gives CDR1 LNHDA, CDR2 SQIVND (reference sequence). This CDR3 is 13 amino acids long. The CDR3 DNA reads TGTGCCAGCGAGGGGACTAGCGGCGGGACCCAGTACTTC. It encodes CASEGTSGGTQYF.

The chain uses TRBV4-2 and TRBJ2-3; no clear D gene. Germline-derived CDR1 and CDR2 are LGHNA and YNFKEQ. CDR3 length equals 14 residues. V was shortened by 1 base and J by 2 bases, with 7 bases between the two germline ends. The chain's CDR3 is CASSQGVATDTQYF. The CDR3 DNA is TGTGCCAGCAGCCAAGGAGTAGCCACAGATACGCAGTATTTT.

The CDR3 reads CASSFGAFTSYNEQFF. For the CDR3, the DNA is TGTGCCAGCAGTTTCGGAGCGTTTACCTCCTACAATGAGCAGTTCTTC. The gene calls are TRBV12-3 or TRBV12-4 and TRBJ2-1; D is ambiguous. V shed 3 bases and J shed 0 bases, with 12 bases lying between them. This CDR3 is built from 16 residues.

This chain uses TRBV25-1 with TRBJ1-6, with a possible D match to TRBD1 (5 bases). The CDR3 totals 14 residues. Trimming pared 3 bases from V and 8 bases from J, leaving 11 bases between. Germline V gives CDR1 MGHDK, CDR2 SYGVNS. This chain's CDR3 is CASSEGGSHSPLHF. The CDR3 DNA follows: TGTGCCAGCAGTGAGGGGGGTAGTCATTCACCCCTCCACTTT.

The rearrangement joins TRBV6-6 to TRBJ2-7; TRBD1 matches 9 bases. The CDR3 runs to 13 residues. CDR1 MNHNY and CDR2 SVGAGI come from the germline V gene (reference sequence). V gave up 5 bases and J gave up 3 bases; unmatched junction bases: 2. CDR3: CASSGQGYYEQYF. Written as DNA, the CDR3 is TGTGCCAGCAGTGGACAGGGGTACTACGAGCAGTACTTC.

V and J are TRBV6-5 and TRBJ1-3; the D gene is possibly TRBD1 (6 bases). Per germline, CDR1 MNHEY and CDR2 SVGAGI. V was shortened by 0 bases and J by 3 bases, with 9 bases between the two germline ends. This CDR3 is built from 15 residues. The DNA for the CDR3 is TGTGCCAGCAGTTACTCGGAGGGGGTTGGAAACACCATATATTTT. Its translation is CASSYSEGVGNTIYF.

The chain employs TRBV20-1 and TRBJ2-1, with 13 bases aligning to TRBD2. Per germline, CDR1 DFQATT and CDR2 SNEGSKA (reference sequence). Germline trimming cut 5 bases from V and 5 bases from J; bases unmatched to any gene: 9. The CDR3 totals 16 residues. Here the CDR3 reads CSALWTSGGLNNEQFF. The CDR3 DNA reads TGCAGTGCTCTATGGACTAGCGGGGGCTTGAACAATGAGCAGTTCTTC.

The rearrangement joins TRBV10-3 to TRBJ1-4; D may be TRBD1 (6 bases). CDR1 ENHRY and CDR2 SYGVKD come from the germline V gene. This CDR3 is built from 15 residues. Trimming cost V 0 bases and J 7 bases, with 12 bases left between them. Written as DNA, the CDR3 is TGTGCCATCAGTGAGTCTACAGGGAGGGCTGAAAAACTGTTTTTT. This encodes CAISESTGRAEKLFF.

The CDR3 DNA follows: TGCAGCGTTCTCGGGTGGGCGGGGAGCACAGATACGCAGTATTTT. It is translated as CSVLGWAGSTDTQYF. The chain combines TRBV29-1 with TRBJ2-3; possibly TRBD2 for D (6 bases). The CDR3 is 15 amino acids. Germline-derived CDR1 and CDR2 are SQVTM and ANQGSEA. Trimming removed 5 bases at V and 0 bases at J, with 15 bases between.

V and J are TRBV29-1 and TRBJ1-3; D unresolved. Trimming shortened V by 6 bases and J by 0 bases, and 9 bases separated the two germline ends. CDR3 length: 13 amino acids. Per germline, CDR1 SQVTM and CDR2 ANQGSEA. This chain's CDR3 is CSVETLSGNTIYF. The CDR3 DNA reads TGCAGCGTCGAAACGCTCTCTGGAAACACCATATATTTT.

The V and J genes are TRBV6-5 and TRBJ2-4; D may correspond to TRBD1 or TRBD2 (5 bases each). The ends were cut back, 5 bases at V and 1 base at J, with 12 bases in the middle. This CDR3 region has 15 residues. From germline, CDR1 is MNHEY and CDR2 SVGAGI. In DNA form, the CDR3 reads TGTGCCAGCAGTACCGGGACCCACGCCAAAAACATTCAGTACTTC. Its protein is CASSTGTHAKNIQYF.

The chain recombines TRBV3-1 with TRBJ2-2, with D tentatively TRBD1 (5 bases). This CDR3 is built from 16 residues. Germline values: CDR1 LGHDT, CDR2 YNNKEL (reference sequence). The germline V and J ends were trimmed by 1 base and 6 bases, with 15 bases remaining between them. CDR3 sequence reads: CASSQGGAPLAGELFF. The CDR3, as DNA: TGTGCCAGCAGCCAAGGTGGGGCCCCTCTTGCCGGGGAGCTGTTTTTT. The whole variable domain, remainder taken from reference TRBV3-1 and TRBJ2-2, is DTAVSQTPKYLVTQMGNDKSIKCEQNLGHDTMYWYKQDSKKFLKIMFSYNNKELIINETVPNRFSPKSPDKAHLNLHINSLELGDSAVYFCASSQGGAPLAGELFFGEGSRLTVL.

This clonotype is a singleton in its sample. V usage is TRBV6-5 and J usage is TRBJ2-7, with D possibly being TRBD2 (7 bases). The V gene lost 2 bases and the J gene lost 1 base, with 9 bases spanning the gap. Germline CDR1 is MNHEY and CDR2 is SVGAGI. This CDR3 contains 14 residues. CDR3 protein: CASSYAGASYEQYF. In nucleotides, the CDR3 is TGTGCCAGCAGTTACGCGGGGGCGTCCTACGAGCAGTACTTC.

The rearrangement links TRBV6-5 to TRBJ2-7, with D perhaps matching TRBD1 (8 bases). The CDR3 consists of 14 residues. From germline, CDR1 is MNHEY and CDR2 SVGAGI. The germline V and J ends were trimmed by 0 bases and 6 bases, with 12 bases remaining between them. The DNA of the CDR3 is TGTGCCAGCAGTTACTCGAACAGGGGGGGCGAGCAGTACTTC. Protein sequence: CASSYSNRGGEQYF.

The V gene is TRBV20-1, the J gene TRBJ1-5, with unresolved D. The CDR3 totals 14 residues. Trimming took 5 bases from V and 3 from J, leaving 14 bases between them. Germline CDR1 is DFQATT and CDR2 is SNEGSKA (reference sequence). The CDR3 is CSASQAFNNQPQHF. The CDR3 bases are TGCAGTGCTTCCCAAGCCTTTAACAATCAGCCCCAGCATTTT.

The gene calls are TRBV4-2 and TRBJ2-2, with TRBD2 identical over 9 bases. Looked up from germline, CDR1 is LGHNA and CDR2 is YNFKEQ. The CDR3 is 16 residues long. Losses at the gene ends were 0 bases for V and 4 bases for J; bases not matched to a gene: 3. The CDR3 sequence is CASSQEAGGSTGELFF. The CDR3 nucleotides read TGTGCCAGCAGCCAAGAGGCGGGGGGGAGCACCGGGGAGCTGTTTTTT.

The gene calls are TRBV24-1 and TRBJ1-1, with D possibly matching TRBD1 (5 bases). Per germline, CDR1 KGHDR and CDR2 SFDVKD. This CDR3 is 14 amino acids long. V dropped 3 bases and J dropped 11 bases, with 18 bases sitting between them. The CDR3 nucleotides read TGTGCCACCAGTGATCCCTCCAGGGCTACGGGGGCTTTCTTT. Its translation is CATSDPSRATGAFF.

This chain links TRBV20-1 with TRBJ2-7; TRBD1 aligns across 7 bases. The CDR3 spans 14 residues. V shed 4 bases and J 2 bases; nucleotides not matched to a gene: 8. In germline, CDR1 is DFQATT, CDR2 SNEGSKA (reference sequence). The CDR3 loop reads CSATGTANTYEQYF. The DNA for the CDR3 is TGCAGTGCTACCGGGACAGCCAATACCTACGAGCAGTACTTC.

DNA for the CDR3: TGCGCCAGCAGCAAAGGGAGCAATCAGCCCCAGCATTTT. It is translated as CASSKGSNQPQHF. V and J are TRBV5-1 and TRBJ1-5; no clear D gene. CDR3 size: 13 residues. V lost 4 bases and J 1 base, leaving 6 bases between the germline ends. From germline, CDR1 is SGHRS and CDR2 YFSETQ.

The chain joins TRBV12-3 or TRBV12-4 to TRBJ2-4; 10 bases are shared with TRBD2. Trimming took 6 bases from V and 10 from J; bases not matched to a gene: 21. The CDR3 totals 18 residues. DNA of the CDR3: TGTGCCAGCAGCCACAGCGGGGGGGCACTTATGGGCAAACGGATTCAGTACTTC. It yields the protein CASSHSGGALMGKRIQYF.

The gene calls are TRBV9 and TRBJ2-2, with D tentatively TRBD2 (7 bases). The germline V gene encodes CDR1 SGDLS and CDR2 YYNGEE. The CDR3 sequence is 17 residues long. Trimming took 3 bases from V and 3 from J, leaving 18 bases between them. The CDR3 DNA reads TGTGCCAGCAGCGCTTTCAGTAGGGGGGGCGACACCGGGGAGCTGTTTTTT. Its protein product is CASSAFSRGGDTGELFF. The complete variable domain, with remaining parts taken from reference TRBV9 and TRBJ2-2, reads DSGVTQTPKHLITATGQRVTLRCSPRSGDLSVYWYQQSLDQGLQFLIQYYNGEERAKGNILERFSAQQFPDLHSELNLSSLELGDSALYFCASSAFSRGGDTGELFFGEGSRLTVL.

This chain uses TRBV27 with TRBJ1-5, with 7 bases identical to TRBD1. This CDR3 spans 15 amino acids. The germline V gene encodes CDR1 MNHEY and CDR2 SMNVEV (reference sequence). V shed 5 bases, J shed 6 bases, and the junction held 10 bases outside the gene matches. The CDR3 DNA sequence: TGTGCCAGCAGTCCTAACAGGGGCGGAGGTCAGCCCCAGCATTTT. The encoded protein is CASSPNRGGGQPQHF.

J is TRBJ1-1 and V is TRBV7-2; 8 bases line up with TRBD1. Trimming cost V 4 bases and J 1 base; bases outside gene matches: 8. Germline assignment: CDR1 SGHTA and CDR2 FQGNSA. The CDR3 length is 16 residues. In DNA form, the CDR3 reads TGTGCCAGCAGCTCCCGGACAGGGTGGGCGAACACTGAAGCTTTCTTT. Translating gives CASSSRTGWANTEAFF. Full variable domain (missing parts from reference TRBV7-2 and TRBJ1-1): GAGVSQSPSNKVTEKGKDVELRCDPISGHTALYWYRQSLGQGLEFLIYFQGNSAPDKSGLPSDRFSAERTGGSVSTLTIQRTQQEDSAVYLCASSSRTGWANTEAFFGQGTRLTVV.